The 2 T cell receptor beta chains below were found in one sample sequenced in a study of tumour-infiltrating T cells in Burkitt lymphoma. This table comes from immunoSEQ multiplex PCR, and its TCRdb copy is limited to in-frame clones, with some not included. The repertoire holds 12,000 to 15,000 clones, with 65% to 90% as singletons. Sequenced input: tumor tissue. Every receptor here comes from a human donor with diffuse large B-cell lymphoma.

The V gene is TRBV5-6, the J gene TRBJ1-1; no reliable D call. V was shortened by 0 bases and J by 7 bases, with 7 bases between the two germline ends. The CDR3 has 12 amino acids. Per the germline V gene, CDR1 is SGHDT and CDR2 is YYEEEE. The CDR3 DNA sequence: TGTGCCAGCAGCTTGGTGGGTTTTGAAGCTTTCTTT. Translated: CASSLVGFEAFF.

The chain links TRBV10-3 to TRBJ2-3, with 10 bases that match TRBD1. The ends lost 10 bases at V and 5 bases at J; junction bases unmatched: 6. The CDR3 covers 13 residues. Germline values: CDR1 ENHRY, CDR2 SYGVKD. The CDR3 is CATGQGQGDTQYF. CDR3 coding DNA: TGTGCCACGGGACAGGGGCAGGGAGATACGCAGTATTTT.